This T cell receptor (beta chain) was found in a study of OX40 agonist ivuxolimab in advanced cancers. Study-wide background: Patients were treated with ivuxolimab, an agonistic anti-OX40 (CD134) antibody.

Libraries were prepared by immunoSEQ multiplex PCR; TCRdb keeps only in-frame clonotypes and omits some of them. The sample carries 97,000 or so clones, 90% recorded once. As concerns this clone: The antigen is unknown.

Notes on the study in general: With doses of 0.1 to 3.0 mg/kg, CD4+ and CD8+ blood T cells had undergone clonal expansion by week 6. Among T cells, CD8+ cells averaged more expanded clones than CD4+ cells.

Material: CD4+ or CD8+ T cells sorted from blood, obtained in a trial of the OX40 agonist ivuxolimab. The source of this sequence is an adult with an advanced solid tumor such as melanoma, head and neck, liver or kidney cancer.

The CDR3 reads CATSERDGYGYTF. Written as DNA, the CDR3 is TGTGCCACCAGCGAACGGGACGGCTATGGCTACACCTTC. The V and J genes are TRBV15 and TRBJ1-2, with D maybe TRBD1 (5 bases). Germline CDR1 reads LNHNV; CDR2 reads YYDKDF (reference sequence). The CDR3 totals 13 residues. V was shortened by 5 bases and J by 4 bases, with 11 bases between the two germline ends.